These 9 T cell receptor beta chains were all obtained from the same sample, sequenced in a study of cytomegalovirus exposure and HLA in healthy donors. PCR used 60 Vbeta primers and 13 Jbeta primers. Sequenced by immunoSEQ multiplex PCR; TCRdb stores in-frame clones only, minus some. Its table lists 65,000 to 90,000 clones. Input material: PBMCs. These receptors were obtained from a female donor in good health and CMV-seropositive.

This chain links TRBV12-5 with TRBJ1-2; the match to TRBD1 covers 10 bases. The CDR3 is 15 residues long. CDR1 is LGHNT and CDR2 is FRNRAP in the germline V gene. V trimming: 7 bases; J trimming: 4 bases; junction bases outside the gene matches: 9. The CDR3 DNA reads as TGTGCTAGTGCTGTCGACAGGGGGCTAGTCTATGGCTACACCTTC. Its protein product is CASAVDRGLVYGYTF.

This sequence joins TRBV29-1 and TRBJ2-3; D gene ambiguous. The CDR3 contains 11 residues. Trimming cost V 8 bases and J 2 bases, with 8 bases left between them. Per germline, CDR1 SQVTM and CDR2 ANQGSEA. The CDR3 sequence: CSSLYTDTQYF. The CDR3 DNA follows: TGCAGCTCCCTATACACAGATACGCAGTATTTT.

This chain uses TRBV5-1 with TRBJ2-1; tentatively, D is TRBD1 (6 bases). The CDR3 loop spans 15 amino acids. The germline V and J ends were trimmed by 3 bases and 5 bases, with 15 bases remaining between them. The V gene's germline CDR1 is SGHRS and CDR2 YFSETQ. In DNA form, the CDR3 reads TGCGCCAGCAGCTCGGGGCAGGGGACAAACAATGAGCAGTTCTTC. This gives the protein CASSSGQGTNNEQFF. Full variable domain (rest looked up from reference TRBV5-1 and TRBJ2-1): KAGVTQTPRYLIKTRGQQVTLSCSPISGHRSVSWYQQTPGQGLQFLFEYFSETQRNKGNFPGRFSGRQFSNSRSEMNVSTLELGDSALYLCASSSGQGTNNEQFFGPGTRLTVL.

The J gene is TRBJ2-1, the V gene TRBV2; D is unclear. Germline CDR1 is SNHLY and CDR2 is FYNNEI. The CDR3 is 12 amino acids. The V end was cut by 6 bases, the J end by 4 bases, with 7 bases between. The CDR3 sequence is CASSLFYNEQFF. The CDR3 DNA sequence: TGTGCCAGCAGCCTTTTTTACAATGAGCAGTTCTTC.

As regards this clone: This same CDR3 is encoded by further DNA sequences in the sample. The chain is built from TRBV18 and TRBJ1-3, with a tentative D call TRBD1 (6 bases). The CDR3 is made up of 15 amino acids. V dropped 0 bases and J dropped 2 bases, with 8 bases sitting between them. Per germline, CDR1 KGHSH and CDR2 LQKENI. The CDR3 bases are TGTGCCAGCTCACCACCTTCAGGGGCTGGAAACACCATATATTTT. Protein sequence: CASSPPSGAGNTIYF.

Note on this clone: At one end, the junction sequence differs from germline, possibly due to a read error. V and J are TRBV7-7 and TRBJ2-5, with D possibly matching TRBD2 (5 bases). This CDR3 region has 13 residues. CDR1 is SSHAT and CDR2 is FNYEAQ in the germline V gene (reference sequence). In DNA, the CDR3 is TGTGCTAGCAGTATACAGAGGGTGGAGACCCAGTACTTC. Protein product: CASSIQRVETQYF.

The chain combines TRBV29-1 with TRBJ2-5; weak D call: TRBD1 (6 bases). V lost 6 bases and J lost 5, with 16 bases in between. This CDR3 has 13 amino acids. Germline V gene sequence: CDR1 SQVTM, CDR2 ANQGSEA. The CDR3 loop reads CSVGFSQGETQYF. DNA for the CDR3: TGCAGCGTGGGATTTAGCCAGGGGGAGACCCAGTACTTC.

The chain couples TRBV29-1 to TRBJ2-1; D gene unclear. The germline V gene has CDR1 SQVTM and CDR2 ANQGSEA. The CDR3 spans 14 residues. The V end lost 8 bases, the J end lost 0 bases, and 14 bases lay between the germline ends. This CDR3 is CSSRLSGSYNEQFF. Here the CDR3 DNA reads TGCAGCAGCCGTTTGTCAGGCTCCTACAATGAGCAGTTCTTC.

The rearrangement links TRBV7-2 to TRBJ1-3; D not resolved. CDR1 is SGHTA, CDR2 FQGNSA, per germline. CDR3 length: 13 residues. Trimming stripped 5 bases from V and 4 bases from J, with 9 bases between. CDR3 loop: CASSPQAGNTIYF. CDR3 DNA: TGTGCCAGCAGCCCGCAAGCGGGAAACACCATATATTTT.